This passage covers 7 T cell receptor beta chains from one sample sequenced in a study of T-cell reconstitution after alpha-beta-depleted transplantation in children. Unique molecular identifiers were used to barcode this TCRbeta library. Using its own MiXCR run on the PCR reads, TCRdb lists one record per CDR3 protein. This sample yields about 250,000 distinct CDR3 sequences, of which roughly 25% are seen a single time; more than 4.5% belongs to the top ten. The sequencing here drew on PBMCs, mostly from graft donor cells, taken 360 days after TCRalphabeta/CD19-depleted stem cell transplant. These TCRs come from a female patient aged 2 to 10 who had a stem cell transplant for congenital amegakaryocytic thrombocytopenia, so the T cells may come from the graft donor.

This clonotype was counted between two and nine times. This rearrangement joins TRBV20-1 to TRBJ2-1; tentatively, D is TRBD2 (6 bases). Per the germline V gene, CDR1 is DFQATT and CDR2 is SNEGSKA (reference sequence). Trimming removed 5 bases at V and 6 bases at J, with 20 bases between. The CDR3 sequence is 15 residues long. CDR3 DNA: TGCAGTGCTCCACCCTGGGGATACGGGGGCAATGAGCAGTTCTTC. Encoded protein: CSAPPWGYGGNEQFF.

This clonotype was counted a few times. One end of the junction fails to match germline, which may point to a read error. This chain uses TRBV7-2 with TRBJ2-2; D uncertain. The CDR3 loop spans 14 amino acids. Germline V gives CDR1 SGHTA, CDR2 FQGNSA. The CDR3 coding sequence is TGTGCCAGCAGCTTAGGTCCGAAGACCGGGGAGCTGTTTTTT. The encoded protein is CASSLGPKTGELFF.

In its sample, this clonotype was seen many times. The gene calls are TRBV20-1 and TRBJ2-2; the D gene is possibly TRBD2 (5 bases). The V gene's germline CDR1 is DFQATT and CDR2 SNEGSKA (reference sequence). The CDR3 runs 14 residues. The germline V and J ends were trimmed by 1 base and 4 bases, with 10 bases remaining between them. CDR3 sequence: CSARGLGGTGELFF. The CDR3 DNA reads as TGCAGTGCTAGAGGTCTAGGAGGCACCGGGGAGCTGTTTTTT.

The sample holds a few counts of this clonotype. This CDR3 is CASSHPGASGGSYNEQFF. DNA of the CDR3: TGTGCCAGCAGCCATCCGGGGGCTAGCGGGGGTTCCTACAATGAGCAGTTCTTC. The chain is built from TRBV4-2 and TRBJ2-1; 10 bases agree with TRBD2. The V segment lost 3 bases and the J segment 1 base; nucleotides outside the gene matches: 9. This CDR3 comprises 18 residues. Germline assignment: CDR1 LGHNA and CDR2 YNFKEQ.

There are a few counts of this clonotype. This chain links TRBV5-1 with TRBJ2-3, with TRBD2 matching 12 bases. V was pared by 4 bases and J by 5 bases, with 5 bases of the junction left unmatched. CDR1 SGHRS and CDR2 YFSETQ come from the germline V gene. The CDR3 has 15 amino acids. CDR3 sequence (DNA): TGCGCCAGCAGCACCCGGGGACTAGCGGGAGATACGCAGTATTTT. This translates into CASSTRGLAGDTQYF.

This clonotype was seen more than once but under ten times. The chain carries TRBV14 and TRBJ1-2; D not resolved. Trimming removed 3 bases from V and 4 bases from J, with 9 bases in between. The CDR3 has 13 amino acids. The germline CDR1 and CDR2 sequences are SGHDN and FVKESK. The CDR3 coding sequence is TGTGCCAGCAGCCAGGCAGACCTCTATGGCTACACCTTC. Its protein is CASSQADLYGYTF.

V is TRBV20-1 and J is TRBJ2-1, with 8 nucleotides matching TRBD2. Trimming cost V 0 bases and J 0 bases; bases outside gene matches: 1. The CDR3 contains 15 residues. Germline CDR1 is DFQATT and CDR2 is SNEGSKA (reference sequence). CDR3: CSARDSGNSYNEQFF. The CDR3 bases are TGCAGTGCTAGAGATAGCGGGAACTCCTACAATGAGCAGTTCTTC.